This TCR beta chain was sequenced in a study of cytomegalovirus exposure and HLA in healthy donors (TCRdb year 2017). Background for the entire study: An earlier analysis of some 620 of the donors reported about 260 Gb of sequence data and roughly 120 million unique TCR beta sequences obtained from about 200 million T cells. Around 330 gigabases of sequencing data and 91 million or so unique TCR sequences made up an early release that covered nearly 650 HLA-typed donors. Among the roughly 430 genotyped donors, about 83% belonged to the genetic ancestry cluster associated with self-reported Caucasian donors. The study aimed to test whether signatures of past pathogen exposure could be identified by cataloging public T cell receptors. The study profiled the T cell repertoires of 666 subjects by immunosequencing and related them to cytomegalovirus serostatus. In addition to the first cohort of about 650 subjects, a separate validation cohort of approximately 110 different subjects was used. The study combined high-throughput TCR immunosequencing, statistical association of individual TCRs with disease status, and machine learning to predict cytomegalovirus infection status. In a later analysis, previously published TCR beta repertoires from 500 to 750 donors were re-analyzed and high-resolution HLA genotyping was added so that TCR occurrence patterns could be studied. In the later analysis, no new phenotypic data were used to find candidate immune exposures; instead, reliance was placed on TCR beta sequences and their occurrence across donors. An earlier analysis of around 540 of the donors applied high-throughput TCR beta sequencing to assess whether each TCR beta V gene segment acted as functional or pseudogenic. Donor age, sex, ethnicity and CMV serostatus were collected together with the repertoire data. Genome-wide SNP genotypes for about 65% of the roughly 700 donors were used in a later genetic analysis, which treated that subset as a discovery cohort. All discovery cohort repertoires had been generated using a single sequencing platform. Class I and class II HLA loci were covered by the typing at four-digit resolution. The number of donors typed differed by locus, with about 629-640 for A, B, C, DRB1 and DQB1, over 500 for DQA1, about 610 for DPA1, and some 450 for DPB1. Because of strong linkage in the cohort, 4 to 6 DR-DQ haplotypes were treated as single units for association and clustering. Among a few hundred genotyped donors of the cohort, an average of approximately 250,000 unique TCR beta nucleotide sequences were sequenced per donor, around 20% of them non-productive. The study at large found these results: In a later analysis, the rate of TCR association differed among HLA loci, with DRB1 alleles having the most associated TCRs and HLA-C alleles having the fewest. Most CMV-associated TCR beta chains appeared to be HLA-restricted in a later analysis, and the HLA associations seemed to be driven largely by CMV exposure. In vitro tests confirmed that a few of the cytomegalovirus-associated TCR beta chains recognize cytomegalovirus antigens. Linkage disequilibrium might explain the correlated functional status among segregating V segments, but an unknown experimental factor could not be excluded. Several of the top co-occurrence clusters appeared to be linked to parvovirus B19, influenza, CMV and Epstein-Barr virus, according to a later analysis. Specific HLA alleles were associated with roughly 16,000 TCR beta sequences at a false discovery rate of 0.05 in a later analysis. Because counts were too low, under 20 rarely observed V segments, including chromosome 9 orphons, were left out of the earlier analysis of 587 of the donors. When HLA alleles, especially DR and DQ, strongly co-occurred, TCR associations were difficult to assign to individual alleles. CMV serostatus was the only immune exposure information available for the cohort. The study gave a list of around 170 TCR beta chains associated with cytomegalovirus. In a later genetic analysis, fewer N-insertions in productive TCRs were reported among donors in an Asian-associated ancestry cluster than the approximately 630-donor mean. In a later analysis, HLA-associated TCR beta chains were found to be more clonally expanded and to have lower generation probabilities than equally common non-associated chains. The classifier was reported to diagnose cytomegalovirus status with high specificity and sensitivity in both the original and validation cohorts. Because the 87-base-pair reads could not distinguish some IMGT-functional V segments, including TRBV6-2 and TRBV6-3, those segments were excluded. The sequencing pipeline was judged likely to have produced a cluster of highly shared sequence variants as a technical artifact. Broadly in line with IMGT annotations, most TCR beta V segments showed up in productive rearrangements about 87% or about 30% of the time in an earlier analysis of about 500 of the donors. The presence/absence analyses assumed that sequencing depth was roughly uniform across donors, and that assumption may not be true. The authors suggested that the approach could potentially be extended to other disease states and immunological phenotypes. Because HLA typing was unavailable for some donors at each locus, only the typed subset was used in association tests. Only TCR beta chains were sequenced in this cohort, and the absence of alpha or paired-chain data limited detectable features. A further reported finding was that TCR beta sequences accurately predicted the HLA-A and HLA-B alleles for most subjects in the first cohort. While some public TCRs were present in many individuals, most TCR sequences turned up only very rarely across donors. In a later genetic analysis, a missense DCLRE1C variant was associated with V-gene and J-gene trimming of TCR beta chains, and the association was replicated in an independent cohort.

Measured from the cysteine to the phenylalanine, the CDR3 is 15 residues long. This entry keeps only the CDR3 DNA: 45 bases, framed from base 1. CDR1 SQVTM and CDR2 ANQGSEA are derived from the germline V gene. Compared with germline, V lacks 2 bases and J lacks 4 bases; bases without a gene match: 10. The library relied on the immunoSEQ multiplex PCR assay. A mixture of 60 forward primers for TCR Vbeta segments and 13 reverse primers for TCR Jbeta segments was used in the multiplex PCR. Amplification of the CDR3 region of rearranged TCR beta genes was performed with a multiplex PCR assay on genomic DNA. The Illumina HiSeq System was used to sequence the amplified TCR beta libraries as 87-base-pair reads. The original pipeline was this. A later analysis counted tens of millions of unique TCR beta chains across the roughly 700 repertoires, and roughly 11 million of these chains were shared by at least two donors. Raw reads were error-corrected and collapsed into unique sequences by a nearest-neighbor algorithm in which closely related sequences were merged to remove PCR and sequencing errors. To assign V, D and J gene segments, CDR3 sequences were aligned to IMGT reference sequences. For a sequence to be retained, a match of at least six nucleotides was required to both a V gene segment and a J gene segment. Rearrangements were classified as productive when the CDR3 lacked stop codons and remained in frame with V and J, and all other rearrangements were classified as non-productive. Following IMGT convention, CDR3 was defined as the stretch from the second conserved V-encoded cysteine up to the conserved J-encoded phenylalanine. The earlier analysis of about 570 of the donors excluded any sequence lacking an unambiguous match to a single V gene segment. An earlier analysis of several hundred of the donors called V segments functional above 56.7% productive rearrangements and segregating when the between-donor standard deviation exceeded 5%. A statistical classification framework was developed to diagnose cytomegalovirus status using the catalog of TCR beta chain sequences. In a later analysis, V and J genes were assigned by comparing TCR nucleotide sequences against IMGT/GENE-DB human TR gene sequences. A later analysis assigned CDR3 sequences and most-parsimonious VDJ recombination scenarios with the TCRdist pipeline. In a later analysis, each TCR beta chain was defined by its CDR3 amino acid sequence together with its V-gene family, and reads without a unique V-gene family were excluded. To address suspected cross-contamination and a sequencing artifact, a later analysis removed 550 to 750 highly shared, low-generation-probability nucleotide sequences. In a later analysis, a clonal expansion index for each public chain was calculated from normalized within-repertoire ranks of inferred template counts. Generation probabilities in a later analysis came from a VDJ recombination model fitted to out-of-frame rearrangements, and those results were checked against IGoR. In a later analysis, TCR-TCR, TCR-HLA and TCR-CMV co-occurrence was scored with hypergeometric tests, and a repertoire-size bias correction was applied to TCR pairs. False discovery rates were estimated in a later analysis by permuting HLA or CMV assignments 20 times. In a later analysis, co-occurring TCRs were grouped with DBSCAN, and TCRdist sequence similarity was added when clustering was performed within HLA-allele-positive subsets. For co-occurrence clustering, repertoires with fewer than 30,000 or more than 120,000 public chains were excluded, along with several repertoires with anomalous nucleotide sharing. TCRdb mirrors the immuneACCESS table, restricted to in-frame sequences. Some clones are absent from its copies; in checked studies, under half trace to an unresolved V gene, and the reason for the others is unknown. D and trimming were read from the DNA, whereas the V and J calls and clone size are those reported in that table. Here the sample has about 110,000 clones; approximately 66% occur a single time. Roughly a tenth of the sample lies in the top ten.

In total, 600 or so healthy bone marrow donors made up the cohort. At the time of sampling, every cohort member was nominally healthy, though immune exposures that went unrecorded were likely present. The donor was CMV seropositive and was included in the group of some 290 seropositive cohort members. A peripheral blood sample was provided by each donor, and peripheral blood mononuclear cells were used for TCR beta sequencing. Genomic DNA extraction from the blood cell samples was performed with the Qiagen DNeasy Blood Extraction Kit. Remarks on this clone: Its binding antigen is unknown. No base-level quality is on record; no much larger clone is a single base apart.

This sequence originates from a man in his forties in good health and CMV-seropositive. The receptor chain draws on TRBV29-1 and TRBJ1-2; TRBD1 lines up with 7 middle nucleotides. The sample consisted of PBMCs. In nucleotides, the sequence is TGCAGCGTTGAAATTCTAGGGGGCTCTGGCTATGGCTACACCTTC. Translated, this is CSVEILGGSGYGYTF. Supplemented by the reference TRBV29-1 and TRBJ1-2 proteins around the CDR3, the complete variable domain is SAVISQKPSRDICQRGTSLTIQCQVDSQVTMMFWYRQQPGQSLTLIATANQGSEATYESGFVIDKFPISRPNLTFSTLTVSNMSPEDSSIYLCSVEILGGSGYGYTFGSGTRLTVV.